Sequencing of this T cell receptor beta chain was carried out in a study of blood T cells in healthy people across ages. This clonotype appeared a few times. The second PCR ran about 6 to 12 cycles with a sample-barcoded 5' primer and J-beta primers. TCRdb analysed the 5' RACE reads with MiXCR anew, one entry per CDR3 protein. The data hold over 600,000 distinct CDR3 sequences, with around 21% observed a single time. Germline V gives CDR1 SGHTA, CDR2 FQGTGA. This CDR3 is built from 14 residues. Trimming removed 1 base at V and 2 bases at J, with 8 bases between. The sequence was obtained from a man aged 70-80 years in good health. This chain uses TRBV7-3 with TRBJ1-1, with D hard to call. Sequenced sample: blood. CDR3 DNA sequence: TGTGCCAGCAGCTTAAAGGCAGGTAACACTGAAGCTTTCTTT. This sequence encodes CASSLKAGNTEAFF.